A selection of T cell receptor beta chains follows, all from one sample in a study of control samples from healthy donors and cancer patients. Generated by immunoSEQ multiplex PCR, the TCRdb table keeps only in-frame clones and is missing some. The table includes 84,000 or so clones, 90% to 95% detected once. The source material was blood. These receptor sequences come from a man aged 50 or older in good health. CDR3s include the opening cysteine and the closing phenylalanine or tryptophan. The order of the fields is J gene, D gene, V gene, clone size, CDR3 protein, CDR3 DNA. D genes are given only for firm matches. Clone size is shown for a subset of rows, as once, few, many or a class of expanded clone.

J: TRBJ2-5
D: NA
V: TRBV7-2
size: NA
CDR3: CASSLGRRETQYF
DNA: TGTGCCAGCAGCTTAGGGCGTCGGGAGACCCAGTACTTC

J: TRBJ2-5
D: NA
V: TRBV2
size: NA
CDR3: CASRVGETQYF
DNA: TGTGCCAGCAGGGTAGGGGAGACCCAGTACTTC

J: TRBJ1-6
D: TRBD1
V: TRBV7-2
size: NA
CDR3: CASKGVGGTENSPLHF
DNA: TGTGCCAGCAAGGGAGTTGGCGGGACAGAGAATTCACCCCTCCACTTT

J: TRBJ2-3
D: NA
V: TRBV6-6
size: NA
CDR3: CATITGTDTQYF
DNA: TGTGCCACCATTACAGGCACAGATACGCAGTATTTT

J: TRBJ2-1
D: NA
V: TRBV18
size: NA
CDR3: CASSPEDHNEQFF
DNA: TGTGCCAGCTCACCAGAAGACCACAATGAGCAGTTCTTC

J: TRBJ2-7
D: TRBD1
V: TRBV18
size: NA
CDR3: CASSRDRGYEQYF
DNA: TGTGCCAGCTCGCGGGACAGGGGCTACGAGCAGTACTTC

J: TRBJ1-3
D: NA
V: TRBV2
size: NA
CDR3: CASSSNRLSSGNTIYF
DNA: TGTGCCAGCAGTTCGAACCGCCTTAGCTCTGGAAACACCATATATTTT

J: TRBJ1-2
D: TRBD1
V: TRBV24-1
size: NA
CDR3: CATSDGWTGDFYTF
DNA: TGTGCCACCAGCGACGGCTGGACAGGGGATTTCTACACCTTC

J: TRBJ1-1
D: NA
V: TRBV4-3
size: NA
CDR3: CASSPAAGMAFF
DNA: TGCGCCAGCAGCCCGGCGGCAGGGATGGCTTTCTTT

J: TRBJ1-6
D: NA
V: TRBV10-1
size: NA
CDR3: CASSKPPGGSPLHF
DNA: TGCGCCAGCAGCAAACCACCCGGGGGTTCACCCCTCCACTTT

J: TRBJ2-6
D: TRBD1
V: TRBV19
size: NA
CDR3: CASSTVGTGVLGANVLTF
DNA: TGTGCCAGTAGTACGGTCGGCACAGGGGTTCTCGGGGCCAACGTCCTGACTTTC

J: TRBJ2-7
D: TRBD1
V: TRBV7-2
size: NA
CDR3: CASSFSGTGAEQYF
DNA: TGTGCCAGCAGCTTTTCCGGGACAGGGGCCGAGCAGTACTTC

J: TRBJ2-7
D: NA
V: TRBV10-3
size: NA
CDR3: CAISEGRYRTYEQYF
DNA: TGTGCCATCAGTGAGGGAAGATATCGCACCTACGAGCAGTACTTC

J: TRBJ1-1
D: NA
V: TRBV19
size: NA
CDR3: CASSIQLVAGNLNTEAFF
DNA: TGTGCCAGTAGTATCCAGTTAGTAGCAGGGAACCTGAACACTGAAGCTTTCTTT

J: TRBJ1-2
D: NA
V: TRBV10-2
size: once
CDR3: CASSYGPPQGYTF
DNA: TGCGCCAGCAGTTATGGACCTCCTCAGGGCTACACCTTC

J: TRBJ1-3
D: TRBD1
V: TRBV12-3/TRBV12-4
size: NA
CDR3: CATRTGSGNTIYF
DNA: TGTGCCACCAGGACAGGGTCTGGAAACACCATATATTTT

J: TRBJ1-2
D: NA
V: TRBV19
size: once
CDR3: CASSDGNYGYTF
DNA: TGTGCCAGTAGTGACGGTAACTATGGCTACACCTTC

J: TRBJ1-2
D: NA
V: TRBV6-6
size: NA
CDR3: CASTLPGAVNGYTF
DNA: TGTGCCAGCACCTTACCCGGAGCCGTTAACGGCTACACCTTC

J: TRBJ1-1
D: TRBD1
V: TRBV6-5
size: NA
CDR3: CASSYGDRPEAFF
DNA: TGTGCCAGCAGTTACGGGGACAGACCTGAAGCTTTCTTT

J: TRBJ1-2
D: NA
V: TRBV2
size: once
CDR3: CASEGRSNYGYTF
DNA: TGTGCCAGCGAAGGCAGATCTAACTATGGCTACACCTTC

J: TRBJ2-1
D: TRBD2
V: TRBV30
size: few
CDR3: CAWSRTSRSNEQFF
DNA: TGTGCCTGGAGTAGGACTAGCCGATCCAATGAGCAGTTCTTC

J: TRBJ2-1
D: NA
V: TRBV5-1
size: NA
CDR3: CASSSAAVGNEQFF
DNA: TGCGCCAGCAGCTCCGCCGCGGTGGGAAATGAGCAGTTCTTC

J: TRBJ2-3
D: TRBD1
V: TRBV24-1
size: NA
CDR3: CATSGWGQGPDTQYF
DNA: TGTGCCACCAGTGGTTGGGGACAGGGCCCAGATACGCAGTATTTT

J: TRBJ2-2
D: NA
V: TRBV4-2
size: NA
CDR3: CASSQVEAVPTGELFF
DNA: TGTGCCAGCAGCCAAGTGGAGGCAGTCCCCACCGGGGAGCTGTTTTTT

J: TRBJ2-3
D: NA
V: TRBV10-3
size: NA
CDR3: CAISDPGQERADTQYF
DNA: TGTGCCATCAGTGACCCTGGACAAGAAAGAGCAGATACGCAGTATTTT

J: TRBJ2-7
D: NA
V: TRBV24-1
size: NA
CDR3: CATSDGAPGFTYEQYF
DNA: TGTGCCACCAGTGACGGCGCCCCAGGGTTCACCTACGAGCAGTACTTC

J: TRBJ2-7
D: TRBD1
V: TRBV29-1
size: NA
CDR3: CSTRQGASYEQYF
DNA: TGCAGCACGAGACAGGGGGCTTCCTACGAGCAGTACTTC

J: TRBJ2-3
D: TRBD1
V: TRBV5-1
size: NA
CDR3: CASSKQGQGRADTQYF
DNA: TGCGCCAGCAGCAAACAAGGACAGGGGAGGGCAGATACGCAGTATTTT

J: TRBJ1-2
D: NA
V: TRBV6-2/TRBV6-3
size: NA
CDR3: CASSYSRTAYGYTF
DNA: TGTGCCAGCAGTTACTCGAGGACAGCCTATGGCTACACCTTC

J: TRBJ1-3
D: NA
V: TRBV11-2
size: once
CDR3: CASRFNSGNTIYF
DNA: TGTGCCAGCAGGTTCAATTCTGGAAACACCATATATTTT

J: TRBJ1-2
D: NA
V: TRBV5-4
size: NA
CDR3: CASSLDWGGANYGYTF
DNA: TGTGCCAGCAGCCTTGACTGGGGGGGAGCTAACTATGGCTACACCTTC

J: TRBJ2-2
D: NA
V: TRBV6-5
size: once
CDR3: CASDRGSVGELFF
DNA: TGTGCCAGCGACCGGGGTAGCGTCGGGGAGCTGTTTTTT

J: TRBJ2-7
D: NA
V: TRBV10-2
size: NA
CDR3: CASSESGVVGYF
DNA: TGCGCCAGCAGTGAGTCCGGAGTAGTGGGATACTTC

J: TRBJ2-7
D: NA
V: TRBV6-1
size: NA
CDR3: CASSEVSPYEQYF
DNA: TGTGCCAGCAGTGAGGTCAGTCCGTACGAGCAGTACTTC

J: TRBJ1-3
D: NA
V: TRBV5-1
size: NA
CDR3: CASSFPEVIGPARNTIYF
DNA: TGCGCCAGCAGCTTTCCAGAAGTAATTGGGCCGGCCAGAAACACCATATATTTT

J: TRBJ2-1
D: TRBD1
V: TRBV10-1
size: NA
CDR3: CASSLGTGASNEQFF
DNA: TGCGCCAGCAGTTTGGGGACAGGGGCAAGCAATGAGCAGTTCTTC

J: TRBJ2-2
D: NA
V: TRBV24-1
size: once
CDR3: CATRGRPTGELFF
DNA: TGTGCCACCAGGGGCAGGCCGACCGGGGAGCTGTTTTTT

J: TRBJ2-5
D: NA
V: TRBV12-3/TRBV12-4
size: NA
CDR3: CASSSPPETQYF
DNA: TGTGCCAGCAGTTCCCCGCCGGAGACCCAGTACTTC

J: TRBJ1-6
D: NA
V: TRBV12-3/TRBV12-4
size: NA
CDR3: CASRLRQVSPLHF
DNA: TGTGCCAGCAGACTCCGACAGGTCTCACCCCTCCACTTT

J: TRBJ1-2
D: TRBD1
V: TRBV19
size: NA
CDR3: CASSMDRLNYGYTF
DNA: TGTGCCAGTAGTATGGACAGGCTCAACTATGGCTACACCTTC

J: TRBJ2-2
D: NA
V: TRBV27
size: once
CDR3: CASSFQSTGELFF
DNA: TGTGCCAGCAGTTTCCAGTCCACCGGGGAGCTGTTTTTT

J: TRBJ1-1
D: NA
V: TRBV11-2
size: NA
CDR3: CASSLLQNTEAFF
DNA: TGTGCCAGCAGCTTATTACAGAACACTGAAGCTTTCTTT

J: TRBJ1-3
D: NA
V: TRBV25-1
size: NA
CDR3: CASSGQGLLINTIYF
DNA: TGTGCCAGCAGTGGGCAAGGACTGCTGATAAACACCATATATTTT

J: TRBJ2-6
D: NA
V: TRBV5-1
size: NA
CDR3: CASSLGGNSGANVLTF
DNA: TGCGCCAGCAGCTTGGGGGGGAACTCTGGGGCCAACGTCCTGACTTTC

J: TRBJ1-5
D: NA
V: TRBV29-1
size: NA
CDR3: CSAEPRTGQPQHF
DNA: TGCAGCGCAGAGCCCCGGACGGGTCAGCCCCAGCATTTT